This T cell receptor (beta chain) stems from a study of T cell responses to AZD1222 COVID-19 vaccine. Study-level information: Combined were second doses at about 4 or about 12 weeks. Regarding the study as a whole: Nearly half of spike-specific TCRs reportedly target unmutated variant regions. Repertoires were collected only later (after the peak T cell response had occurred). Donors skewed white British and female; clonal diversity was possibly underestimated.

The CDR3 has 17 residues. Trimming cost V 0 bases and J 1 base; bases outside gene matches: 3. Germline CDR1 and CDR2: SGHTA and FQGTGA. A remark on this clone: Its antigen is currently unknown.

This table comes from immunoSEQ multiplex PCR, and its TCRdb copy is limited to in-frame clones, with some not included. Of roughly 120,000 clones in the sample, about 88% are singletons; the top ten hold over 15%. The TCR sequence derives from an adult in good health. The sample in question was peripheral blood, obtained on day 0 of AZD1222 vaccination. The chain carries TRBV7-3 and TRBJ2-3; 11 bases agree with TRBD2. CDR3 amino acids: CASSLTLLAGGTDTQYF. In DNA form, the CDR3 reads TGTGCCAGCAGCTTAACGTTACTAGCGGGGGGCACAGATACGCAGTATTTT.